This T cell receptor (beta chain) was captured by sequencing in a study of blood T cells in healthy people across ages. General study findings and limits: More naive CD4+ cells and higher diversity marked long-lived donors relative to aged donors. Leaving the PBMCs unsorted stopped any conclusive comparison of naive versus antigen-experienced cells.

Germline V gene lookup returns CDR1 MNHEY and CDR2 SVGEGT. The CDR3 runs to 13 residues. This clonotype was recorded a few times. Its specificity is not known. PCR was performed a second time for about 7 to 11 cycles using a sample-barcoded 5' primer and a J-beta primer mix. TCRdb reprocessed the 5' RACE reads with MiXCR, giving one entry per CDR3 protein. This sample has approximately 690,000 distinct CDR3 sequences, with 40% to 45% found just once. With each sample, at least 5.5 micrograms of total RNA were extracted. The sample was blood. The TCR comes from a man older than 75 in good health. The rearrangement joins TRBV6-2 or TRBV6-3 to TRBJ2-4; D uncertain. TRBJ2-7 explains the end of the DNA better; the J call may be wrong. The CDR3 here is CASNPFTGNEQYF. As DNA, the CDR3 is TGTGCCAGCAATCCTTTCACGGGCAACGAGCAGTACTTC.